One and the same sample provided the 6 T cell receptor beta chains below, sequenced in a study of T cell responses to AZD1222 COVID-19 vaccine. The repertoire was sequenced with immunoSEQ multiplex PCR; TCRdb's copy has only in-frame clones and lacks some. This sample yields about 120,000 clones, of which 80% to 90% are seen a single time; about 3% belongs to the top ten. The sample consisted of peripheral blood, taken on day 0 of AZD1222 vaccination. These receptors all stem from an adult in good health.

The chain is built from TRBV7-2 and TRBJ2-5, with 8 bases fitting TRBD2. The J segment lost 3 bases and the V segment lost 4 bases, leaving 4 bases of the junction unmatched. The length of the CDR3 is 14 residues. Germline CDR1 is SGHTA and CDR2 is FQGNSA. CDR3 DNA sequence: TGTGCCAGCAGCTCGCCGGGACTAGAAGAGACCCAGTACTTC. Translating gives CASSSPGLEETQYF.

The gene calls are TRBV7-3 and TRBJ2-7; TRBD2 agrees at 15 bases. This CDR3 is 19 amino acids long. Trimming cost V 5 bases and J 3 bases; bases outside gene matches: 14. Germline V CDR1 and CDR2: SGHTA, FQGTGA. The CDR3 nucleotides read TGTGCCAGCAGCCTCTACCCCGGGACTAGCGGGGGGCAGAACTACGAGCAGTACTTC. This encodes CASSLYPGTSGGQNYEQYF.

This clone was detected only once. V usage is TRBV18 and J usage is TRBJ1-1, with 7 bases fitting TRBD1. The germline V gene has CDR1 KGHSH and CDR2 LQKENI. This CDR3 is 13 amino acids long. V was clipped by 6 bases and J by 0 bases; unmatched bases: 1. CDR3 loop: CASSGQVNTEAFF. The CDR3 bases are TGTGCCAGCTCCGGACAGGTGAACACTGAAGCTTTCTTT.

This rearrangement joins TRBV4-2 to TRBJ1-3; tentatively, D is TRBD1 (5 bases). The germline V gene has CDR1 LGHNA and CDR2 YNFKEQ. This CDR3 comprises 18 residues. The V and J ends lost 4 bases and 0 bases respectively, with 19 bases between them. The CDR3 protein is CASSPLSAGTYSGNTIYF. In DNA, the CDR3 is TGTGCCAGCAGCCCCCTCTCGGCAGGGACCTACTCTGGAAACACCATATATTTT.

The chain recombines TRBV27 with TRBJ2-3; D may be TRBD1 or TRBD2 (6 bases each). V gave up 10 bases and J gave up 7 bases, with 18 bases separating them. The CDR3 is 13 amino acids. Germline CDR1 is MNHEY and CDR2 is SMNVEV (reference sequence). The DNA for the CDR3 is TGTGCCACCCGAAGGGGGGCAGCAAATACGCAGTATTTT. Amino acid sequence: CATRRGAANTQYF.

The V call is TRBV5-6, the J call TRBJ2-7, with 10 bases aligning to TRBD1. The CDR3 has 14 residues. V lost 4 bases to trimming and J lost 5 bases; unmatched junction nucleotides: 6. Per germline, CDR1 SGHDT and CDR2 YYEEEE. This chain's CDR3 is CASSPGTGVHEQYF. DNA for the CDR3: TGTGCCAGCAGCCCCGGGACAGGGGTCCACGAGCAGTACTTC. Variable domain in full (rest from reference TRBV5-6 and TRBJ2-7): DAGVTQSPTHLIKTRGQQVTLRCSPKSGHDTVSWYQQALGQGPQFIFQYYEEEERQRGNFPDRFSGHQFPNYSSELNVNALLLGDSALYLCASSPGTGVHEQYFGPGTRLTVT.